Sequencing of this T cell receptor (beta chain) was carried out in a study of cytomegalovirus exposure and HLA in healthy donors. Amplification used 60 Vbeta primers and 13 Jbeta primers. The table came from immunoSEQ multiplex PCR; TCRdb's copy has only in-frame clones and leaves some out. Of under 200,000 clones detected, roughly 80% appear once; the ten largest clones hold 0.35% to 0.45%. CDR1 and CDR2 from the germline V gene are SGDLS and YYNGEE. The length of the CDR3 is 13 residues. V was shortened by 2 bases and J by 8 bases, with 13 bases between the two germline ends. The genes are TRBV9 and TRBJ1-2; weak D call: TRBD1 (6 bases). The clonotype comes from a boy between 2 and 10 years old in good health and CMV-seronegative. Sequencing was carried out using PBMCs. CDR3 coding DNA: TGTGCCAGCAGCGTCGGGGGGGCGGGGGGCTACACCTTC. Encoded protein: CASSVGGAGGYTF.